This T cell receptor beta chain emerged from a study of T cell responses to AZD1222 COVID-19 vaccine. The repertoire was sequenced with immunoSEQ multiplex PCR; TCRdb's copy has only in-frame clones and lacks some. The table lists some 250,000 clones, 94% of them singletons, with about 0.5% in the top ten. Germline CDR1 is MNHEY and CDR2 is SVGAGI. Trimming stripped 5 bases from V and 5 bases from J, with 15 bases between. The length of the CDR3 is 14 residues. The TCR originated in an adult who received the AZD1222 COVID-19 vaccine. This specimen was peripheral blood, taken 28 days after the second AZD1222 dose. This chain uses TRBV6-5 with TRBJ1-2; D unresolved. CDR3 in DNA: TGTGCCAGCAGTCTAGAGTATGGGCCATATGGCTACACCTTC. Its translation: CASSLEYGPYGYTF.